This T cell receptor (beta chain) was profiled in a study of blood T cell repertoires in COVID-19. As for the study in general: Specimens from acute and convalescent COVID-19 originated in the United States, Italy and Spain. Sample material is recorded as cDNA or gDNA derived from T cells, B-cell-depleted T cells, or PBMCs.

The ends were cut back, 3 bases at V and 4 bases at J, with 15 bases in the middle. Germline V gene data show CDR1 as SGHTA and CDR2 as FQGTGA. The CDR3 is made up of 15 amino acids. Authors' methods: The authors estimated nucleated cell counts from reference gene primer amplification. Clones were read by immunoSEQ multiplex PCR, and TCRdb kept only the in-frame ones, dropping some. The V and J calls and clone size come from that table; D and trimming were worked out from the DNA. The sample yields about 240,000 clones, around four fifths seen once. The clonotype comes from a woman aged 55-69 years with active or convalescent COVID-19. Input material: peripheral blood. V is TRBV7-3 and J is TRBJ2-5, with a possible D match to TRBD1 (6 bases). Here the CDR3 DNA reads TGTGCCAGCAGCTTGGATTCAGGGGCCCCAGAGACCCAGTACTTC. Its protein product is CASSLDSGAPETQYF.